What follows are 8 T cell receptor beta chains derived from one specimen sequenced in a study of graft-versus-host responses after intestinal transplantation. TCRdb's table, derived via immunoSEQ multiplex PCR, lists solely in-frame clones and lacks some. The sample holds 40,000 or so clones, 89% seen once. The source was PBMCs, collected roughly 270 days after transplant. These receptors were obtained from a human patient who received an intestinal transplant, so some T cells may come from the graft donor.

The V gene is TRBV6-5, the J gene TRBJ1-2; TRBD1 might be the D (5 bases). This CDR3 comprises 16 residues. Trimming removed 0 bases at V and 4 bases at J, with 15 bases between. The germline V gene has CDR1 MNHEY and CDR2 SVGAGI. This chain's CDR3 is CASSYSNLQGAYGYTF. The CDR3 DNA reads as TGTGCCAGCAGTTACTCGAACCTCCAGGGAGCCTATGGCTACACCTTC.

The rearrangement uses TRBV6-5 and TRBJ2-1, with D perhaps matching TRBD2 (6 bases). The germline CDR1 and CDR2 sequences are MNHEY and SVGAGI. There are 14 residues in the CDR3. The V end lost 3 bases, the J end lost 1 base, and 7 bases lay between the germline ends. The CDR3 reads CASSYAGSYNEQFF. In DNA form, the CDR3 reads TGTGCCAGCAGTTATGCGGGGTCCTACAATGAGCAGTTCTTC.

In regard to this clone: The sample holds other DNA sequences that translate to the same CDR3. This sequence joins TRBV19 and TRBJ1-1, with no clear D. V dropped 2 bases and J dropped 0 bases, with 4 bases sitting between them. The germline V gene encodes CDR1 LNHDA and CDR2 SQIVND (reference sequence). The CDR3 spans 13 residues. The CDR3 DNA reads TGTGCCAGTAGTATATCGCTGAACACTGAAGCTTTCTTT. It codes for CASSISLNTEAFF.

This clone was seen just once. The chain joins TRBV5-1 to TRBJ2-5; D possibly corresponds to TRBD1 (5 bases). Matching the DNA end better, TRBJ2-7 makes the J call doubtful. The CDR3 contains 14 residues. The germline CDR1 and CDR2 sequences are SGHRS and YFSETQ. CDR3 residues: CASSNGQGSYEQYF. The CDR3 DNA is TGCGCCAGCAGCAATGGACAAGGCTCCTACGAGCAGTACTTC.

The chain couples TRBV27 to TRBJ1-1, with TRBD1 matching 8 bases. Trimming cost V 4 bases and J 11 bases; bases outside gene matches: 12. This CDR3 has 14 amino acids. Germline V CDR1 and CDR2: MNHEY, SMNVEV (reference sequence). In DNA form, the CDR3 reads TGTGCCAGCAGTTGGGGACAGGCTGGATCGGTCGCTTTCTTT. This encodes CASSWGQAGSVAFF.

This clone has just a few counts. J is TRBJ1-1 and V is TRBV5-1; D is unresolved. V was cut by 7 bases and J by 5 bases, with 15 bases left in between. Germline-derived CDR1 and CDR2 are SGHRS and YFSETQ. CDR3 length: 13 amino acids. Here the CDR3 DNA reads TGCGCCAGCGGAAGGGAGGCAAGGACTGAAGCTTTCTTT. This codes for CASGREARTEAFF.

The rearrangement uses TRBV4-3 and TRBJ2-7, with D perhaps matching TRBD2 (6 bases). The germline CDR1 and CDR2 sequences are LGHNA and YSLEER. The CDR3 has 13 amino acids. The ends were cut back, 1 base at V and 6 bases at J, with 10 bases in the middle. DNA for the CDR3: TGCGCCAGCAGCCAAGGAGGAGGGTTCGAGCAGTACTTC. The encoded protein is CASSQGGGFEQYF.

This sequence joins TRBV18 and TRBJ1-1, with D possibly being TRBD1 (6 bases). The ends were cut back, 2 bases at V and 4 bases at J, with 11 bases in the middle. The CDR3 spans 14 residues. CDR1 and CDR2 (germline): KGHSH, LQKENI. This chain's CDR3 is CASSPGNRATEAFF. The CDR3 nucleotides are TGTGCCAGCTCACCAGGTAACAGGGCCACTGAAGCTTTCTTT.